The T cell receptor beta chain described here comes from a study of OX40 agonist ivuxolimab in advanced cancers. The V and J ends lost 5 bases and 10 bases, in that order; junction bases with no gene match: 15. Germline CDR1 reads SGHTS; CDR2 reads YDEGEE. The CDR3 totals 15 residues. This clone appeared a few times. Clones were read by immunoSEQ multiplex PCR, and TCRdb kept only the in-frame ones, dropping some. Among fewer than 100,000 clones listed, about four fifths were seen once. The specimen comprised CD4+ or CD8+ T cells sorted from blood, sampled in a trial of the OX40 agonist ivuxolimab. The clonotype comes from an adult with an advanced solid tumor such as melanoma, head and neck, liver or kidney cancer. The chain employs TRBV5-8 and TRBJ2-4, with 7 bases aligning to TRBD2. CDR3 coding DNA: TGTGCCAGCAGGAGGGAGGGCAACCTCTTCGGTATTCAGTACTTC. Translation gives CASRREGNLFGIQYF.